This T cell receptor (beta chain) was captured in a study of blood T cell repertoires in COVID-19. The assay was immunoSEQ multiplex PCR, and TCRdb's table has in-frame clones only and misses some. The sample comprises roughly 230,000 clones, around 90% of which are singletons, and 0.7% rests with the top ten. The origin of this receptor is a human donor in a cohort sampled during active COVID-19. Sequencing was carried out using peripheral blood.

DNA for the CDR3: TGTGCCAGCAGAAGGCTAACGGGGGCTAATGAAAAACTGTTTTTT. It translates to CASRRLTGANEKLFF. The chain uses TRBV27 and TRBJ1-4; TRBD1 is a possible D gene (5 bases). The V end lost 6 bases, the J end lost 3 bases, and 14 bases lay between the germline ends. The germline gives CDR1 MNHEY, CDR2 SMNVEV (reference sequence). The CDR3 totals 15 residues.